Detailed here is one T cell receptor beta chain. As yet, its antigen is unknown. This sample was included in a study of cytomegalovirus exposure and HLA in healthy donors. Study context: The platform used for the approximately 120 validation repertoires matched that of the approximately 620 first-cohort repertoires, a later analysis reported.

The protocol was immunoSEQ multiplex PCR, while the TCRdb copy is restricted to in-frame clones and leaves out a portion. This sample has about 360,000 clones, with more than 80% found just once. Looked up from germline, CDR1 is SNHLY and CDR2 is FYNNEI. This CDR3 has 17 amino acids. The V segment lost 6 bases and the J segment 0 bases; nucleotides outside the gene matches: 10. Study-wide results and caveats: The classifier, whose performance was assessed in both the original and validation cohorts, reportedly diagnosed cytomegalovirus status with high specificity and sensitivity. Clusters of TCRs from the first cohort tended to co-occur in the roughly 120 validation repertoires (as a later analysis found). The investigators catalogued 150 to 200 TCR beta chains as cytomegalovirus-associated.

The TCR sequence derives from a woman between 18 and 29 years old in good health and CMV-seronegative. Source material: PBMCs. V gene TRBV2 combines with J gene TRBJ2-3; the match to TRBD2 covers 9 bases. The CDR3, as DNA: TGTGCCAGCAGAGCCCGACTAGCGGAAGAGAGCACAGATACGCAGTATTTT. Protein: CASRARLAEESTDTQYF.